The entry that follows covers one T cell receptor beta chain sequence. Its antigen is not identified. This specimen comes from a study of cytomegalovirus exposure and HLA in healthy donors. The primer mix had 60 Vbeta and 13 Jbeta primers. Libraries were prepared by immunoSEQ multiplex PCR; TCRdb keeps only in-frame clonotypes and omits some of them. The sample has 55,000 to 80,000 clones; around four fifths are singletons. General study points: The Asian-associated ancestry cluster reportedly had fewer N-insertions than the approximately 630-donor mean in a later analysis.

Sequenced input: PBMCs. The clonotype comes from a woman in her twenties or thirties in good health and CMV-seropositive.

The chain's CDR3 is CASGPWDRGEYNEQFF. The CDR3 DNA is TGTGCTAGTGGTCCCTGGGACAGGGGGGAGTACAATGAGCAGTTCTTC. The V and J genes are TRBV12-5 and TRBJ2-1, with TRBD1 matching 11 bases. The germline V gene has CDR1 LGHNT and CDR2 FRNRAP. CDR3 length equals 16 residues. V gave up 5 bases and J gave up 4 bases; unmatched junction bases: 7.